These T cell receptor beta chains were read from a single sample in a study of T-cell memory formation after mild COVID-19. One entry per CDR3 protein results from TCRdb running MiXCR on the 5' RACE reads. The table records roughly 560,000 distinct CDR3 sequences, just over 20% of them present only once. Sequencing was performed on PBMCs or a T cell subset sorted from them (not recorded which). The receptor set was obtained from an adult woman who had mild COVID-19 (a few samples of this study predate the infection). Cell type and time point are not known. Both conserved end residues are part of each CDR3. A D gene is named only where the DNA matches it firmly. Clone size is not always given. Where it is, it says once, few, many or a class for expanded clones.

v_call: TRBV7-3
j_call: TRBJ2-3
d_call: TRBD2
clone_size: few
cdr3_aa: CASSFGGLITDTQYF
cdr3_nt: TGTGCCAGCAGTTTCGGGGGGTTAATCACAGATACGCAGTATTTT

v_call: TRBV12-3/TRBV12-4
j_call: TRBJ1-2
d_call: .
clone_size: few
cdr3_aa: CASRVTGSYGYTF
cdr3_nt: TGTGCCAGCAGGGTCACAGGGAGCTATGGCTACACCTTC

v_call: TRBV5-4
j_call: TRBJ2-1
d_call: TRBD2
clone_size: few
cdr3_aa: CATQGLAGGREQFF
cdr3_nt: TGTGCCACCCAGGGACTAGCGGGAGGGCGGGAGCAGTTCTTC

v_call: TRBV6-1
j_call: TRBJ2-5
d_call: .
clone_size: few
cdr3_aa: CASSGWGETQYF
cdr3_nt: TGTGCCAGCAGTGGGTGGGGAGAGACCCAGTACTTC

v_call: TRBV24-1
j_call: TRBJ2-7
d_call: TRBD1
clone_size: few
cdr3_aa: CATSDQPGQGSDEQYF
cdr3_nt: TGTGCCACCAGTGACCAGCCGGGACAGGGATCTGACGAGCAGTACTTC

v_call: TRBV7-3
j_call: TRBJ2-2
d_call: TRBD1
clone_size: many
cdr3_aa: CASSHPGGTGELFF
cdr3_nt: TGTGCCAGCAGCCATCCAGGGGGAACCGGGGAGCTGTTTTTT

v_call: TRBV4-3
j_call: TRBJ2-2
d_call: TRBD2
clone_size: few
cdr3_aa: CASSQGTSATGELFF
cdr3_nt: TGCGCCAGCAGCCAAGGGACTAGCGCCACCGGGGAGCTGTTTTTT

v_call: TRBV3-1
j_call: TRBJ1-2
d_call: .
clone_size: many
cdr3_aa: CASSLGSGYTF
cdr3_nt: TGTGCCAGCAGCCTAGGGAGCGGCTACACCTTC

v_call: TRBV29-1
j_call: TRBJ2-5
d_call: .
clone_size: few
cdr3_aa: CSVAVSGAGETQYF
cdr3_nt: TGCAGCGTTGCTGTCTCAGGTGCAGGGGAGACCCAGTACTTC

v_call: TRBV12-3/TRBV12-4
j_call: TRBJ2-1
d_call: .
clone_size: .
cdr3_aa: CASTPKPPLGQFF
cdr3_nt: TGTGCCAGCACTCCAAAGCCCCCACTTGGACAGTTCTTC

v_call: TRBV6-5
j_call: TRBJ1-1
d_call: .
clone_size: few
cdr3_aa: CASNHFGAEAFF
cdr3_nt: TGTGCCAGCAACCACTTCGGAGCTGAAGCTTTCTTT

v_call: TRBV5-1
j_call: TRBJ2-1
d_call: .
clone_size: many
cdr3_aa: CASSTATYSYNEQFF
cdr3_nt: TGCGCCAGCAGCACTGCGACTTACTCATACAATGAGCAGTTCTTC

v_call: TRBV13
j_call: TRBJ2-6
d_call: .
clone_size: .
cdr3_aa: CASTGLSGANVLTF
cdr3_nt: TGTGCCAGTACCGGACTGTCTGGGGCCAACGTCCTGACTTTC

v_call: TRBV5-6
j_call: TRBJ1-2
d_call: .
clone_size: few
cdr3_aa: CASSLAGINGYTF
cdr3_nt: TGTGCCAGCAGCTTGGCCGGAATAAATGGCTACACCTTC

v_call: TRBV6-5
j_call: TRBJ1-6
d_call: .
clone_size: many
cdr3_aa: CASSYSGGNSPLHF
cdr3_nt: TGTGCCAGCAGTTACTCCGGGGGGAATTCACCCCTCCACTTT

v_call: TRBV9
j_call: TRBJ2-7
d_call: .
clone_size: .
cdr3_aa: CASSVGGGNDEQYF
cdr3_nt: TGTGCCAGCAGCGTAGGAGGGGGTAACGACGAGCAGTACTTC

v_call: TRBV27
j_call: TRBJ2-7
d_call: .
clone_size: few
cdr3_aa: CASSQGIEQYF
cdr3_nt: TGTGCCAGCAGCCAAGGGATCGAGCAGTACTTC

v_call: TRBV7-6
j_call: TRBJ1-1
d_call: TRBD1
clone_size: many
cdr3_aa: CASSVTGGEVNTEAFF
cdr3_nt: TGTGCCAGCAGCGTGACAGGGGGCGAAGTCAACACTGAAGCTTTCTTT

v_call: TRBV7-2
j_call: TRBJ2-2
d_call: TRBD2
clone_size: few
cdr3_aa: CASVGGSNTGELFF
cdr3_nt: TGTGCCTCGGTCGGCGGGAGCAACACCGGGGAGCTGTTTTTT

v_call: TRBV14
j_call: TRBJ2-1
d_call: .
clone_size: .
cdr3_aa: CARSQVRSSNEQFF
cdr3_nt: TGTGCCAGAAGCCAAGTAAGGAGTTCGAATGAGCAGTTCTTC

v_call: TRBV20-1
j_call: TRBJ2-3
d_call: TRBD2
clone_size: .
cdr3_aa: CSASAGVDTQYF
cdr3_nt: TGCAGTGCTTCCGCGGGAGTGGATACGCAGTATTTT

v_call: TRBV5-1
j_call: TRBJ2-3
d_call: .
clone_size: few
cdr3_aa: CASSLEPPDTQYF
cdr3_nt: TGCGCCAGCAGCTTGGAACCCCCAGATACGCAGTATTTT

v_call: TRBV29-1
j_call: TRBJ2-3
d_call: TRBD2
clone_size: .
cdr3_aa: CSASLYDLADFTDTQYF
cdr3_nt: TGCAGCGCCTCCCTTTACGACCTAGCGGACTTCACAGATACGCAGTATTTT

v_call: TRBV12-3/TRBV12-4
j_call: TRBJ2-2
d_call: .
clone_size: .
cdr3_aa: CANKKGGTGELFF
cdr3_nt: TGTGCTAATAAGAAAGGGGGCACCGGGGAGCTGTTTTTT

v_call: TRBV10-3
j_call: TRBJ2-7
d_call: .
clone_size: few
cdr3_aa: CAISDSGVSSYEQYF
cdr3_nt: TGTGCCATCAGTGACTCAGGGGTATCCTCCTACGAGCAGTACTTC

v_call: TRBV6-1
j_call: TRBJ1-2
d_call: .
clone_size: .
cdr3_aa: CASSEAVRSTGYTF
cdr3_nt: TGTGCCAGCAGTGAAGCAGTTCGGTCTACGGGCTACACCTTC

v_call: TRBV29-1
j_call: TRBJ2-5
d_call: .
clone_size: many
cdr3_aa: CSVGLETQYF
cdr3_nt: TGCAGCGTTGGATTAGAGACCCAGTACTTC

v_call: TRBV12-3/TRBV12-4
j_call: TRBJ2-7
d_call: .
clone_size: few
cdr3_aa: CASRAGPSYEQYF
cdr3_nt: TGTGCCAGCAGGGCAGGACCATCCTACGAGCAGTACTTC

v_call: TRBV6-1
j_call: TRBJ2-7
d_call: TRBD1
clone_size: .
cdr3_aa: CASGDRGGRYEQYF
cdr3_nt: TGTGCCAGCGGAGACAGGGGCGGAAGGTACGAGCAGTACTTC

v_call: TRBV2
j_call: TRBJ2-1
d_call: TRBD2
clone_size: few
cdr3_aa: CASNLGAGSYNEQFF
cdr3_nt: TGTGCCAGCAATTTGGGAGCGGGGTCCTACAATGAGCAGTTCTTC

v_call: TRBV28
j_call: TRBJ2-7
d_call: .
clone_size: .
cdr3_aa: CASSLSGNEKVQYF
cdr3_nt: TGTGCCAGCAGTTTATCAGGGAACGAAAAGGTGCAGTACTTC

v_call: TRBV7-9
j_call: TRBJ1-2
d_call: TRBD1
clone_size: few
cdr3_aa: CASRPGTGLNYGYTF
cdr3_nt: TGTGCCAGCAGGCCAGGGACAGGGCTGAACTATGGCTACACCTTC

v_call: TRBV14
j_call: TRBJ2-1
d_call: TRBD1
clone_size: .
cdr3_aa: CASSRDVRTGGNEQFF
cdr3_nt: TGTGCCAGCAGCCGGGATGTAAGGACAGGGGGCAATGAGCAGTTCTTC

v_call: TRBV24-1
j_call: TRBJ1-3
d_call: .
clone_size: .
cdr3_aa: CATRGGSGNTIYF
cdr3_nt: TGTGCCACCCGGGGTGGCTCTGGAAACACCATATATTTT

v_call: TRBV29-1
j_call: TRBJ2-2
d_call: .
clone_size: .
cdr3_aa: CSGGWNTGELFF
cdr3_nt: TGCAGCGGGGGGTGGAACACCGGGGAGCTGTTTTTT

v_call: TRBV5-1
j_call: TRBJ1-1
d_call: .
clone_size: .
cdr3_aa: CASSLVSLAADEAFF
cdr3_nt: TGCGCCAGCAGCTTGGTTTCGCTAGCTGCGGATGAAGCTTTCTTT

v_call: TRBV20-1
j_call: TRBJ2-1
d_call: TRBD2
clone_size: .
cdr3_aa: CSALRATSQYEQFF
cdr3_nt: TGCAGTGCTCTCCGAGCGACTAGCCAGTATGAGCAGTTCTTC

v_call: TRBV5-1
j_call: TRBJ2-2
d_call: TRBD1
clone_size: few
cdr3_aa: CASSGGQSNTGELFF
cdr3_nt: TGCGCCAGCAGCGGGGGACAGTCGAACACCGGGGAGCTGTTTTTT

v_call: TRBV6-6
j_call: TRBJ2-4
d_call: .
clone_size: few
cdr3_aa: CASSNPNPGGNIQYF
cdr3_nt: TGTGCCAGCAGTAACCCGAACCCGGGTGGAAACATTCAGTACTTC

v_call: TRBV15
j_call: TRBJ2-1
d_call: .
clone_size: .
cdr3_aa: CATSRDRRDEQFF
cdr3_nt: TGTGCCACCAGCAGAGATCGGAGGGATGAGCAGTTCTTC

v_call: TRBV4-3
j_call: TRBJ2-2
d_call: TRBD2
clone_size: .
cdr3_aa: CASSQETGTSGEDGELFF
cdr3_nt: TGCGCCAGCAGCCAGGAAACCGGGACTAGCGGGGAGGACGGGGAGCTGTTTTTT

v_call: TRBV27
j_call: TRBJ2-7
d_call: .
clone_size: .
cdr3_aa: CASSSTTETTYEQYF
cdr3_nt: TGTGCCAGCAGTTCTACGACAGAAACAACCTACGAGCAGTACTTC

v_call: TRBV3-1
j_call: TRBJ2-1
d_call: .
clone_size: .
cdr3_aa: CASSGSLWAYEQFF
cdr3_nt: TGTGCCAGCAGCGGGAGTCTCTGGGCCTATGAGCAGTTCTTC

v_call: TRBV12-3/TRBV12-4
j_call: TRBJ2-1
d_call: TRBD2
clone_size: few
cdr3_aa: CASRRPGTSGYNEQFF
cdr3_nt: TGTGCCAGCAGGCGCCCAGGGACTAGCGGGTACAATGAGCAGTTCTTC

v_call: TRBV14
j_call: TRBJ2-5
d_call: TRBD2
clone_size: few
cdr3_aa: CASSQSGRARETQYF
cdr3_nt: TGTGCCAGCAGCCAGAGCGGGAGGGCGCGCGAGACCCAGTACTTC

v_call: TRBV7-8
j_call: TRBJ2-5
d_call: .
clone_size: few
cdr3_aa: CASSLGRWQETQYF
cdr3_nt: TGTGCCAGCAGCTTAGGGAGGTGGCAAGAGACCCAGTACTTC

v_call: TRBV12-3/TRBV12-4
j_call: TRBJ1-1
d_call: TRBD1
clone_size: few
cdr3_aa: CASSLLGQGAFF
cdr3_nt: TGTGCCAGCAGTTTATTAGGACAGGGGGCTTTCTTT